The entry below describes one T cell receptor (beta chain). The V and J ends lost 4 bases and 6 bases respectively, with 16 bases between them. Germline CDR1 is SGHDT and CDR2 is YYEEEE. The length of the CDR3 is 14 residues. The record originates from a study of blood T cell repertoires in COVID-19. TCRdb's table, derived via immunoSEQ multiplex PCR, lists solely in-frame clones and lacks some. This repertoire shows around 40,000 clones, around 79% found once; its top ten account for more than 20%. The receptor was derived from a man in his 70s with acute or convalescent COVID-19. The gene calls are TRBV5-6 and TRBJ1-1; perhaps TRBD1 as D (6 bases). The specimen sequenced was peripheral blood. CDR3 bases: TGTGCCAGCAGCCCCCCCGGGGGGCGAGCTGAAGCTTTCTTT. Its protein product is CASSPPGGRAEAFF. The whole variable domain, filled in from reference TRBV5-6 and TRBJ1-1, reads DAGVTQSPTHLIKTRGQQVTLRCSPKSGHDTVSWYQQALGQGPQFIFQYYEEEERQRGNFPDRFSGHQFPNYSSELNVNALLLGDSALYLCASSPPGGRAEAFFGQGTRLTVV.